Detailed here is one T cell receptor (beta chain). Its antigen remains unknown. This specimen comes from a study of blood T cells in healthy people across ages. Study information: The capture of about one barcoded beta molecule per two T cells was achieved by template switching.

At least 7 million PBMCs were isolated per sample. Study results and caveats: The lack of PBMC sorting stopped any conclusive naive versus antigen-experienced comparison. Diversity figures based on one million T cells were deemed too low.

Then a second PCR, running about 6 to 12 cycles, was carried out with a sample-barcoded 5' primer and a J-beta primer mix. TCRdb re-called the 5' RACE reads through MiXCR, storing one row per CDR3 protein. The sample includes about a million distinct CDR3 sequences, around 48% of them seen just once. CDR3 length: 12 residues. V was pared by 5 bases and J by 3 bases, with 11 bases between. Per germline, CDR1 DFQATT and CDR2 SNEGSKA (reference sequence). The origin of this receptor is a man aged 25-45 years in good health. The sample comprised blood. The chain combines TRBV20-1 with TRBJ2-7, with D perhaps TRBD2 (6 bases). The CDR3 sequence: CSAQTRLYEQYF. DNA of the CDR3: TGCAGTGCTCAGACTAGACTCTACGAGCAGTACTTC.